Listed below are T cell receptor beta chains from one sample, sequenced in a study of cytomegalovirus exposure and HLA in healthy donors. Only in-frame clones appear in the TCRdb table, and some are missing; sequencing was by immunoSEQ multiplex PCR. This table has around 91,000 clones, 93% appearing once. The sample was PBMCs. The receptors were gathered from a woman aged 25 to 45 in good health and CMV-seropositive. Both conserved end residues are part of each CDR3. The order of the fields is J gene, clone size, D gene, V gene, CDR3 protein, CDR3 DNA. A D gene is named only where the DNA matches it firmly. The size field is filled for only some rows; it gives once, few, many or a size class.

>TRBJ1-1|once|TRBD1|TRBV19
CASSSRQGARGANEAFF
TGTGCCAGTAGTAGTCGACAGGGGGCTCGAGGGGCCAATGAAGCTTTCTTT
>TRBJ1-1|NA|NA|TRBV10-2
CASSERRAGILNTEAFF
TGCGCCAGCAGTGAAAGAAGGGCAGGGATATTGAACACTGAAGCTTTCTTT
>TRBJ2-5|NA|NA|TRBV5-8
CASSLSRDLLGETQYF
TGTGCCAGCAGCTTGAGCCGGGATTTACTCGGGGAGACCCAGTACTTC
>TRBJ2-7|NA|NA|TRBV6-5
CASTAVFYEQYF
TGTGCCAGCACTGCGGTATTCTACGAGCAGTACTTC
>TRBJ1-1|NA|NA|TRBV7-9
CASSSTLINLPAFF
TGTGCCAGCAGCTCCACCCTAATAAACCTTCCGGCTTTCTTT
>TRBJ1-1|NA|NA|TRBV6-5
CASWRGNTEAFF
TGTGCCAGCTGGAGGGGGAACACTGAAGCTTTCTTT
>TRBJ2-1|NA|NA|TRBV7-2
CASSLMGGRSSYNEQFF
TGTGCCAGCAGCCTCATGGGGGGGCGGAGCTCCTACAATGAGCAGTTCTTC
>TRBJ2-4|NA|TRBD1|TRBV4-3
CASSQDLGDRGLERF
TGCGCCAGCAGCCAAGATCTAGGAGACAGGGGGCTCGAGCGGTTC
>TRBJ2-7|NA|TRBD2|TRBV11-2
CASSLEGGSYEQYF
TGTGCCAGCAGCTTAGAGGGGGGGTCCTACGAGCAGTACTTC
>TRBJ2-5|NA|TRBD2|TRBV28
CASSRAGGLEETQYF
TGTGCCAGCAGTCGAGCGGGAGGCTTAGAGGAGACCCAGTACTTC
>TRBJ1-5|NA|NA|TRBV6-6
CASSYFGGGQPQHF
TGTGCCAGCAGTTATTTTGGGGGCGGTCAGCCCCAGCATTTT
>TRBJ2-1|NA|NA|TRBV14
CASSRPSNEQFF
TGTGCCAGCAGCCGGCCGTCCAATGAGCAGTTCTTC
>TRBJ1-2|NA|NA|TRBV9
CASSPTGGAHYGYTF
TGTGCCAGCAGCCCCACCGGTGGGGCCCACTATGGCTACACCTTC
>TRBJ2-1|NA|TRBD2|TRBV29-1
CSARAGVGYNEQFF
TGCAGCGCCAGAGCGGGAGTCGGTTACAATGAGCAGTTCTTC
>TRBJ1-1|NA|TRBD1|TRBV27
CASNKLTGTGTMNTEAFF
TGTGCCAGCAACAAATTAACCGGGACAGGGACCATGAACACTGAAGCTTTCTTT
>TRBJ2-7|few|NA|TRBV28
CASSFLQGSYEQYF
TGTGCCAGCAGTTTTCTACAGGGTTCCTACGAGCAGTACTTC